This section outlines one TCR beta chain sequence together with its context. Its antigen specificity is not known. No qualities accompany the bases; no much larger clone lies one base away. The CDR3 regions of human TCRbeta chains were analyzed by immunosequencing. In the original analysis: TCRs in the repertoires were matched against a reference library of SARS-CoV-2-specific TCRs that had been generated with the MIRA antigen-specificity platform. Breadth was defined as the fraction of unique TCRs that were SARS-CoV-2-associated. Depth was defined as the fraction of total T cells that were SARS-CoV-2-associated. Using the MIRA data, every spike-specific TCR was mapped to the spike region that the TCR reacted to and assigned to either a CD4 or a CD8 class. Log10-transformed breadth and depth values were compared by one-way ANOVA with Sidak's multiple comparisons tests. TCRdb provides this immuneACCESS table in a form limited to in-frame rearrangements. Some clones are lacking; in checked studies, under half of them reflect an unresolved V gene, and why the rest are absent is not known. For V, J and clone size, that table is used; D and trimming come from the DNA. The sample table holds about 130,000 clones, of which 84% were seen once. The top ten constitute approximately 4% of the sample.

The time point label for this specimen denotes: baseline before first vaccination. Vaccinee samples came from UK trials COV001 and COV002, including a single-blind randomized controlled phase 2/3 trial of AZD1222 (ChAdOx1 nCoV-19) in healthy adults. Trial participant PBMC samples were collected at day 0 and day 28 after the second dose for TCRbeta chain sequencing. This entry comes from a study of T cell responses to AZD1222 COVID-19 vaccine listed by TCRdb under 2021. Turning to the overall study: AZD1222 recipients whose second dose came at about 4 weeks and those whose second dose came at about 12 weeks were combined into one group, since spike-specific TCR depth and breadth did not differ between the two schedules. A total of 233 trial participants underwent TCR sequencing, of whom approximately 210 received two doses of AZD1222 and about 25 received two doses of the MenACWY control vaccine. Enrollment into the trials was organized by age into subgroups of 18-55, 56-69 and 70-plus years, and those subgroups contained roughly 150, 30 and 60 TCR-sequenced participants, respectively.

General conclusions and limits of the study: In the small 56-69-year group, the increase in depth fell short of significance, most likely because of low power. The whole spike protein was spanned by vaccine-associated CD4 TCRs, and dominant responses were seen in regions 160-218 and 743-854. After two AZD1222 doses, spike-specific TCR breadth and depth were significantly higher than at day 0 and than in MenACWY recipients. Reportedly, close to half of the unique spike-specific TCRs recognized epitopes lying outside the regions that are mutated in the B.1.351 and B.1.1.7 variants. No day 14 peak-response samples were available, so repertoires were characterized only after the peak T cell response. Conclusions about previously exposed vaccinees are limited, since just five or six AZD1222 recipients were seropositive for SARS-CoV-2 at baseline. Most participants were white British and females outnumbered males, and the authors suggested that clonal diversity may have been underestimated.

Germline trimming amounts to 6 bases on V and 4 bases on J, with 9 as the count of junction bases outside the gene matches. The CDR3 spans 15 residues, from the cysteine through the phenylalanine. The entry retains the CDR3 DNA only, 45 bases that are in frame from base 1. The germline V gene provides CDR1 MDHEN and CDR2 SYDVKM. This specimen consisted of peripheral blood, obtained on day 0 of AZD1222 vaccination. Recombination connected TRBV28 to TRBJ2-3; 8 middle bases align to TRBD1. This TCR came from an adult in good health. The CDR3 reads as follows: CASRAAGGGADTQYF. The DNA is as follows: TGTGCCAGCAGGGCCGCAGGGGGCGGTGCAGATACGCAGTATTTT. With all but the CDR3 taken from the reference TRBV28 and TRBJ2-3 genes, the full variable domain is: DVKVTQSSRYLVKRTGEKVFLECVQDMDHENMFWYRQDPGLGLRLIYFSYDVKMKEKGDIPEGYSVSREKKERFSLILESASTNQTSMYLCASRAAGGGADTQYFGPGTRLTVL.